The entry that follows covers one TCR beta chain sequence. Using immunoSEQ multiplex PCR, the repertoire was profiled, and TCRdb retains in-frame clones only, with some absent. The sample includes about 160,000 clones, under 85% of them seen just once. This sample was included in a study of blood T cell repertoires in COVID-19. Study-level background: T cells, B-cell-depleted T cells, or PBMCs provided the cDNA or gDNA that served as material.

J lost 7 bases, V lost 6 bases, and 7 bases had no gene match. Germline lookup yields CDR1 MNHEY and CDR2 SVGAGI. This CDR3 has 15 residues. The TCR was taken from a man aged 55 to 70 who had recovered from COVID-19. Sequences were obtained from peripheral blood. This chain uses TRBV6-5 with TRBJ2-1; 12 nucleotides match TRBD2. The DNA for the CDR3 is TGTGCCAGCAGCGTAGTGCTAGCGGGGGGGAATGAGCAGTTCTTC. It is translated as CASSVVLAGGNEQFF.